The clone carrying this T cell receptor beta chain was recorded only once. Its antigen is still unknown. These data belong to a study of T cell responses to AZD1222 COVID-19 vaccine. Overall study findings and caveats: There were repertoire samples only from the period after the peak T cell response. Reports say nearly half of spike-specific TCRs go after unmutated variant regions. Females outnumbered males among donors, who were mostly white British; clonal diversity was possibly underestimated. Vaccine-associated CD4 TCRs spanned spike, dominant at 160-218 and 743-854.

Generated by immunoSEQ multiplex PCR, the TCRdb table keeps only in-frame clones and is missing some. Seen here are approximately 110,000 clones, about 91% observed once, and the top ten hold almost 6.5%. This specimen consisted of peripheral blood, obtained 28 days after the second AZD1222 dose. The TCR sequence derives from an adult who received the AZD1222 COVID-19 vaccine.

The DNA for the CDR3 is TGTGCCAGCAGCGAGCACCTAGCGTTGAGCACAGATACGCAGTATTTT. Its protein product is CASSEHLALSTDTQYF. J is TRBJ2-3 and V is TRBV9; maybe TRBD2 (6 bases). Germline V gene lookup returns CDR1 SGDLS and CDR2 YYNGEE. Trimming left V 3 bases short and J 0 bases short, with 14 bases between. The CDR3 spans 16 residues.